These T cell receptor beta chains were read from a single sample in a study of T cell responses to AZD1222 COVID-19 vaccine. Only in-frame clones appear in the TCRdb table, and some are missing; sequencing was by immunoSEQ multiplex PCR. Of 75,000 to 85,000 clones in the sample, roughly 80% were seen once. The starting material was peripheral blood, obtained 28 days after the second dose of the MenACWY control vaccine. The receptors were gathered from an adult who received the MenACWY meningococcal vaccine as a control. The CDR3 runs from the conserved cysteine through the conserved F or W. A D gene is named only where the DNA matches it firmly. Where a row states a size, it is once, few, many or the class of an expanded clone; other rows omit it.

NA,TRBV5-8,NA,TRBJ1-1,CASSEVGYTEAFF,TGTGCCAGCAGCGAGGTAGGGTACACTGAAGCTTTCTTT
NA,TRBV6-5,NA,TRBJ2-2,CASKITQGATGELFF,TGTGCCAGCAAAATTACGCAGGGTGCCACCGGGGAGCTGTTTTTT
NA,TRBV19,few,TRBJ1-5,CASRSGDQPQHF,TGTGCCAGTAGGTCTGGGGATCAGCCCCAGCATTTT
NA,TRBV2,NA,TRBJ1-2,CASEGINYGYTF,TGTGCCAGCGAGGGTATTAACTATGGCTACACCTTC
NA,TRBV18,NA,TRBJ1-2,CASSPDARGYTF,TGTGCCAGCTCACCAGATGCTAGGGGCTACACCTTC
NA,TRBV7-4,NA,TRBJ1-2,CASSLALPGYGYTF,TGTGCCAGCAGCTTAGCGTTGCCAGGATACGGCTACACCTTC
NA,TRBV19,NA,TRBJ1-5,CASLGGDSGLGQPQHF,TGTGCCAGTTTAGGCGGGGACTCCGGGCTCGGTCAGCCCCAGCATTTT
NA,TRBV24-1,NA,TRBJ2-1,CATSDSGPGSYNEQFF,TGTGCCACCAGTGATTCCGGACCCGGGTCATACAATGAGCAGTTCTTC
NA,TRBV9,NA,TRBJ1-2,CASSVGPGGGYTF,TGTGCCAGCAGCGTAGGGCCGGGGGGTGGCTACACCTTC
NA,TRBV7-3,few,TRBJ1-6,CASSLIGGGGSPLHF,TGTGCCAGCAGCTTAATCGGAGGAGGCGGCTCACCCCTCCACTTT
NA,TRBV7-2,NA,TRBJ2-1,CASSLGRQGRRNEQFF,TGTGCCAGCAGCTTAGGACGGCAGGGACGACGGAATGAGCAGTTCTTC
TRBD2,TRBV5-6,NA,TRBJ2-1,CASRTQKYGTSGIGEQFF,TGTGCCAGCAGAACCCAGAAGTACGGGACTAGCGGGATCGGTGAGCAGTTCTTC
TRBD1,TRBV5-1,few,TRBJ2-1,CASSSQTGGNEQFF,TGCGCCAGCAGCTCTCAGACAGGGGGCAATGAGCAGTTCTTC
TRBD1,TRBV28,few,TRBJ1-3,CASRKQGGGNTIYF,TGTGCCAGCAGAAAACAGGGGGGCGGAAACACCATATATTTT
TRBD2,TRBV4-2,NA,TRBJ2-2,CASSPGTSGQIRGSGELFF,TGTGCCAGCAGCCCGGGGACTAGCGGACAAATAAGGGGATCCGGGGAGCTGTTTTTT
NA,TRBV2,NA,TRBJ1-1,CASTGRADTEAFF,TGTGCCAGCACTGGCAGGGCGGACACTGAAGCTTTCTTT
TRBD2,TRBV10-3,NA,TRBJ2-7,CAISGGGRYSYEQYF,TGTGCCATCAGTGGCGGGGGGAGATACTCCTACGAGCAGTACTTC
NA,TRBV6-5,few,TRBJ1-3,CASSQLSGNTIYF,TGTGCCAGCAGTCAGCTCTCTGGAAACACCATATATTTT
NA,TRBV7-6,NA,TRBJ2-2,CASSSGLYTGELFF,TGTGCCAGCAGCTCTGGACTGTACACCGGGGAGCTGTTTTTT
TRBD1,TRBV5-6,NA,TRBJ1-2,CASRGTGENYGYTF,TGTGCCAGCAGGGGGACAGGGGAAAACTATGGCTACACCTTC
TRBD1,TRBV19,NA,TRBJ2-2,CASSPRDRGRFKYTGELFF,TGTGCCAGTAGTCCCAGGGACAGGGGGCGATTTAAATACACCGGGGAGCTGTTTTTT
NA,TRBV5-1,once,TRBJ2-7,CASSPLGLPSYEQYF,TGCGCCAGCAGCCCCCTCGGTCTCCCCTCCTACGAGCAGTACTTC
TRBD1,TRBV27,NA,TRBJ2-2,CASSLSGFGGGAGGAGELFF,TGTGCCAGCAGTTTATCGGGGTTTGGAGGGGGCGCAGGGGGCGCCGGGGAGCTGTTTTTT
NA,TRBV19,NA,TRBJ1-4,CASSIWANEKLFF,TGTGCCAGTAGTATTTGGGCTAATGAAAAACTGTTTTTT
NA,TRBV5-1,once,TRBJ1-1,CASSPAGVRAEAFF,TGCGCCAGCAGCCCGGCTGGGGTACGGGCTGAAGCTTTCTTT
NA,TRBV15,NA,TRBJ1-1,CATSSPMVGGTEAFF,TGTGCCACCAGCAGCCCAATGGTCGGGGGCACTGAAGCTTTCTTT